The TCR beta chain described here comes from a study of T cells in Graves' hyperthyroidism and ophthalmopathy. Notes on the study in general: Stable hyperthyroidism was separated from ophthalmopathy by a model based on 13 V-J features. In the blood, most expanded thyroid clonotypes above 0.001 appeared as well.

Together with thyroid ultrasound, orbital computed tomography, serum thyroxine and TRAb, clinical symptoms were used for diagnoses. This clonotype was recorded many times. The antigen is not known. TCR beta CDR3 regions were amplified from RNA transcripts. Using the HTBI primer set, a first-round RT-PCR was run on the TCR CDR3. TCRdb ran MiXCR on the multiplex PCR reads and lists one entry per CDR3 protein. In the table there are fewer than 600,000 distinct CDR3 sequences, approximately 14% of which are singletons. Sequenced: blood. The source of this sequence is a woman between 35 and 50 years old with Graves' hyperthyroidism.

The CDR3, as DNA: TGTGCCTGGAAAGGAGGGGGAGGTTGGAATCAGCCCCAGCATTTT. It codes for CAWKGGGGWNQPQHF. This chain links TRBV30 with TRBJ1-5; perhaps TRBD1 as D (6 bases). The germline CDR1 and CDR2 sequences are GTSNPN and SVGIG (reference sequence). Trimming took off 4 bases at V and 4 bases at J, with 17 bases between the two ends. This CDR3 is built from 15 residues.